A single sample gave rise to the 14 T cell receptor beta chains below, sequenced in a study of breast tumors, draining lymph nodes, adjacent tissues. Each CDR3 protein is one row after TCRdb ran MiXCR on the multiplex PCR reads. Of about 230,000 distinct CDR3 sequences listed, less than 40% are singletons. Breast cancer patients provided tissue from their axillary draining lymph nodes. The source material was axillary lymph node tissue. These receptor sequences come from a female donor with breast cancer. Some clones in this sample may be carry-over from other donors' samples.

About this clonotype: One end of the junction varies from germline; a read error may be responsible. The J gene is TRBJ1-4, the V gene TRBV7-8; tentatively, D is TRBD1 (5 bases). This CDR3 has 22 residues. Germline V CDR1 and CDR2: SGHVS, FQNEAQ. The CDR3 spells CDSSFYIRSARDRWGIGEKLFF. CDR3 DNA: TGTGACAGCAGCTTCTACATCCGCAGTGCTAGAGATAGATGGGGGATAGGCGAAAAACTGTTTTTT.

This clonotype came up many times. The CDR3 DNA follows: TGCAGTATCCTAGCGGGAGACTACAATGAGCAGTTCTTC. It yields the protein CSILAGDYNEQFF. This rearrangement joins TRBV20-1 to TRBJ2-1; 10 bases match TRBD2. CDR3 size: 13 residues. CDR1 DFQATT and CDR2 SNEGSKA come from the germline V gene (reference sequence). Trimming took 8 bases from V and 3 from J; bases not matched to a gene: 4.

This clonotype came up many times. This chain connects TRBV27 to TRBJ2-3; TRBD1 might be the D (5 bases). Trimming stripped 7 bases from V and 7 bases from J, with 18 bases between. CDR3 size: 14 residues. Germline values: CDR1 MNHEY, CDR2 SMNVEV (reference sequence). CDR3 loop: CASMGQSQVNTQYF. CDR3 bases: TGTGCCAGCATGGGGCAGTCGCAAGTAAATACGCAGTATTTT.

This rearrangement joins TRBV7-3 to TRBJ2-6; D uncertain. The V gene's germline CDR1 is SGHTA and CDR2 FQGTGA. The CDR3 has 14 amino acids. Trimming stripped 2 bases from V and 4 bases from J, with 6 bases between. For the CDR3, the DNA is TGTGCCAGCAGCTTAGAACAGGGGGCCAACGTCCTGACTTTC. This gives the protein CASSLEQGANVLTF.

This clonotype has at least ten counts. V usage is TRBV6-2 or TRBV6-3 and J usage is TRBJ2-2; possible D gene TRBD1, 6 bases. The CDR3 is 17 amino acids. V was pared by 2 bases and J by 4 bases, with 17 bases between. CDR1 and CDR2 from the germline V gene are MNHEY and SVGEGT. Here the CDR3 reads CASSYDTPQGSTGELFF. As DNA, the CDR3 is TGTGCCAGCAGTTACGATACCCCACAGGGTAGCACCGGGGAGCTGTTTTTT.

This clonotype has ten or more counts. The genes are TRBV10-3 and TRBJ2-2; 7 bases align to TRBD2. Germline V CDR1 and CDR2: ENHRY, SYGVKD. V was pared by 0 bases and J by 1 base, with 2 bases of the junction left unmatched. This CDR3 has 16 amino acids. CDR3: CAISESSGGNTGELFF. CDR3 DNA: TGTGCCATCAGTGAGTCTTCGGGGGGGAACACCGGGGAGCTGTTTTTT.

A note on this clonotype: A read error may be the cause here, since a much bigger clone is one base away. This sequence joins TRBV5-8 and TRBJ2-2, with no clear D. This CDR3 contains 14 residues. Germline values: CDR1 SGHTS, CDR2 YDEGEE. V gave up 0 bases and J gave up 5 bases, with 8 bases separating them. The DNA of the CDR3 is TGTGCCAGCAGCTTGGCCTTCGCGACCGGGGAGCTGTTTTTT. This gives the protein CASSLAFATGELFF.

Of note for this clonotype: With a much larger clone just one base away, this may be a read error. The CDR3 DNA follows: TGTGCCAGCAGCTTTCCCGGGGCCTCCTACGAGCAGTACTTC. Translating it yields CASSFPGASYEQYF. The chain recombines TRBV5-6 with TRBJ2-7; D assignment may be TRBD1 or TRBD2 (5 bases each). V dropped 2 bases and J dropped 0 bases, with 9 bases sitting between them. Germline lookup yields CDR1 SGHDT and CDR2 YYEEEE. The CDR3 totals 14 residues.

Many counts were recorded for this clonotype. One end of the junction varies from germline; a read error may be responsible. The chain is built from TRBV11-3 and TRBJ2-3, with a weak D call TRBD1 (5 bases). Germline values: CDR1 SGHNT, CDR2 YENEEA. This CDR3 has 14 residues. CDR3 sequence: CTSSPRVATDTQYF. CDR3 DNA sequence: TGTACCAGCAGCCCCAGGGTTGCTACAGATACGCAGTATTTT.

This clonotype was observed many times. The chain uses TRBV15 and TRBJ2-1; TRBD2 aligns across 7 bases. The ends lost 8 bases at V and 0 bases at J; junction bases unmatched: 10. CDR1 and CDR2 (germline): LNHNV, YYDKDF (reference sequence). The CDR3 runs 16 residues. CDR3: CATSGLAVSSYNEQFF. CDR3 in DNA: TGTGCCACCTCGGGCCTAGCGGTAAGCTCCTACAATGAGCAGTTCTTC.

This clonotype was counted ten times or more. The chain has TRBV6-5 and TRBJ2-1; the match to TRBD2 covers 10 bases. The V segment lost 4 bases and the J segment 6 bases; nucleotides outside the gene matches: 6. CDR1 and CDR2 from the germline V gene are MNHEY and SVGAGI. There are 15 residues in the CDR3. The CDR3 DNA follows: TGTGCCAGCAGTTCCCTAGCGGGAGATTTCAATGAGCAGTTCTTC. Encoded protein: CASSSLAGDFNEQFF.

V is TRBV4-1 and J is TRBJ1-6; 9 bases are a match to TRBD1. Germline CDR1 and CDR2: MGHRA and YSYEKL. V lost 8 bases, J lost 7 bases, and 6 bases stayed unmatched. CDR3 length: 14 residues. Here the CDR3 DNA reads TGCGCCAGCGGCCGGACAGGGGACAATTCACCCCTCCACTTT. Translating it yields CASGRTGDNSPLHF.

The CDR3 spells CATLGASGRANEQFF. DNA of the CDR3: TGTGCCACCCTCGGTGCTAGCGGGAGGGCCAATGAGCAGTTCTTC. The chain is built from TRBV6-6 and TRBJ2-1, with 12 bases matching TRBD2. Germline-derived CDR1 and CDR2 are MNHNY and SVGAGI (reference sequence). The CDR3 totals 15 residues. V shed 10 bases and J 6 bases; nucleotides not matched to a gene: 10.

The sample holds many counts of this clonotype. V and J are TRBV3-1 and TRBJ2-5, with D perhaps TRBD2 (6 bases). The CDR3 is made up of 14 amino acids. Germline values: CDR1 LGHDT, CDR2 YNNKEL (reference sequence). V dropped 7 bases and J dropped 1 base, with 13 bases sitting between them. The CDR3 DNA follows: TGTGCCAGCATTGGCCGGGAGTTCCAAGAGACCCAGTACTTC. Translating it yields CASIGREFQETQYF.